A single sample is the source of the 4 T cell receptor beta chains below, sequenced in a study of cytomegalovirus exposure and HLA in healthy donors. The primer mix had 60 Vbeta and 13 Jbeta primers. This table comes from immunoSEQ multiplex PCR, and its TCRdb copy is limited to in-frame clones, with some not included. The sample holds around 150,000 clones, 78% seen once. Sequencing was carried out using PBMCs. The receptor source for this set is a male donor in good health and CMV-seronegative.

The chain is built from TRBV27 and TRBJ1-1; D is possibly TRBD1 (6 bases). Germline V lookup: CDR1 MNHEY, CDR2 SMNVEV (reference sequence). V lost 7 bases and J lost 1, with 10 bases in between. The CDR3 totals 13 residues. CDR3 amino acids: CASKIQGNTEAFF. DNA of the CDR3: TGTGCCAGCAAAATACAGGGGAACACTGAAGCTTTCTTT.

The chain has TRBV28 and TRBJ2-2; D might be TRBD1 (5 bases). V lost 5 bases and J 5 bases, leaving 9 bases between the germline ends. Germline CDR1 and CDR2: MDHEN and SYDVKM. The CDR3 contains 13 residues. The CDR3 DNA reads TGTGCCAGCAGTCTGGACACGACCGGGGAGCTGTTTTTT. Translated: CASSLDTTGELFF. The full variable domain, its missing parts supplied by reference TRBV28 and TRBJ2-2, is DVKVTQSSRYLVKRTGEKVFLECVQDMDHENMFWYRQDPGLGLRLIYFSYDVKMKEKGDIPEGYSVSREKKERFSLILESASTNQTSMYLCASSLDTTGELFFGEGSRLTVL.

This clone showed up just once. This rearrangement joins TRBV19 to TRBJ2-5, with TRBD2 matching over 9 bases. V shed 3 bases and J 4 bases; nucleotides not matched to a gene: 15. The CDR3 extends over 18 amino acids. CDR1 and CDR2 from the germline V gene are LNHDA and SQIVND (reference sequence). CDR3 DNA sequence: TGTGCCAGTAGTATGCTCGCGGGAGGGCCTGCCACGGGAGAGACCCAGTACTTC. Translating it yields CASSMLAGGPATGETQYF.

A few counts support this clone. This chain links TRBV7-2 with TRBJ2-1, with 10 bases lining up with TRBD1. The germline CDR1 and CDR2 sequences are SGHTA and FQGNSA. Germline trimming cut 4 bases from V and 10 bases from J; bases unmatched to any gene: 7. The CDR3 has 14 residues. In DNA, the CDR3 is TGTGCCAGCAGCTGGAGACAGGGGGCAGGAGAGCAGTTCTTC. It translates to CASSWRQGAGEQFF.